What follows describes a single T cell receptor (beta chain). In the source study's methods: Estimated nucleated cell counts came from reference gene primer amplification. Some clones are missing from TCRdb's copy, which holds only in-frame ones; the method was immunoSEQ multiplex PCR. D and trimming come from the DNA, and the V and J calls and clone size come from that table. Of some 160,000 clones listed, about 89% are singletons. This sample was included in a study of blood T cell repertoires in COVID-19. Turning to the study itself: Both acute and convalescent COVID-19 samples were obtained from the United States, Italy and Spain. PBMCs, B-cell-depleted T cells, or T cells provided the cDNA or gDNA that made up the material.

Germline V gene data show CDR1 as SGHAT and CDR2 as FQNNGV. The V gene end was trimmed by 0 bases and the J gene end by 6 bases; junction bases not matched to a gene: 5. There are 15 residues in the CDR3. The sequence was obtained from a man aged 55 to 70 with acute or convalescent COVID-19. Sequencing was carried out using peripheral blood. The rearrangement links TRBV11-2 to TRBJ1-2; 9 positions agree with TRBD1. The CDR3, as DNA: TGTGCCAGCAGCTTAGAACCGACAGGGGGGCATGGCTACACCTTC. Translated: CASSLEPTGGHGYTF.